A selection of T cell receptor beta chains follows, all from one sample in a study of cytomegalovirus exposure and HLA in healthy donors. The data were produced by immunoSEQ multiplex PCR, yet TCRdb's version contains in-frame clones alone and is incomplete. The sample has roughly 80,000 clones, approximately 80% seen once; the top ten hold around 1.9%. The source material was PBMCs. The source of these receptors is a woman aged 30 to 39 in good health and CMV-seronegative. CDR3s include the opening cysteine and the closing phenylalanine or tryptophan. D genes are given only for firm matches. Size tells how often a clone was seen (once, few, many) or the class of an expanded clone, and some rows leave it out.

V gene	D gene	J gene	clone size	CDR3 protein	CDR3 DNA
TRBV28	TRBD1	TRBJ1-2	-	CASTRTGANYGYTF	TGTGCCAGCACGAGGACAGGGGCTAACTATGGCTACACCTTC
TRBV19	TRBD1	TRBJ1-5	-	CASRRDRVNQPQHF	TGTGCCAGTAGGAGGGACAGGGTCAATCAGCCCCAGCATTTT
TRBV6-5	-	TRBJ1-1	-	CASSYRIGMNTEAFF	TGTGCCAGCAGTTACCGCATCGGGATGAACACTGAAGCTTTCTTT
TRBV4-1	-	TRBJ1-1	few	CASSQDLGRAAFF	TGCGCCAGCAGCCAAGACTTAGGCAGGGCAGCTTTCTTT
TRBV9	-	TRBJ1-1	-	CASSAPGNTEAFF	TGTGCCAGCAGCGCTCCAGGGAACACTGAAGCTTTCTTT
TRBV28	TRBD1	TRBJ1-1	once	CASSLLRQGGTEAFF	TGTGCCAGCAGTTTATTAAGGCAGGGGGGCACTGAAGCTTTCTTT
TRBV27	TRBD2	TRBJ2-1	-	CASSPQTSGTAGQFF	TGTGCCAGCAGCCCCCAAACTAGCGGGACGGCCGGGCAGTTCTTC
TRBV29-1	-	TRBJ1-1	-	CSVQGLMNTEAFF	TGCAGCGTTCAGGGTCTCATGAACACTGAAGCTTTCTTT
TRBV5-4	-	TRBJ2-5	few	CASSLPKETQYF	TGTGCCAGCAGCTTACCTAAAGAGACCCAGTACTTC
TRBV9	TRBD2	TRBJ2-7	-	CASSPELAGVSSYEQYF	TGTGCCAGCAGCCCAGAACTAGCGGGCGTAAGCTCCTACGAGCAGTACTTC
TRBV11-2	-	TRBJ2-7	-	CATRDRLGSYEQYF	TGTGCCACCAGAGACCGACTGGGTTCCTACGAGCAGTACTTC
TRBV28	-	TRBJ1-5	few	CASGGQGGNQPQHF	TGTGCCAGCGGAGGGCAGGGAGGCAATCAGCCCCAGCATTTT
TRBV5-4	TRBD2	TRBJ2-3	-	CASSLLAGEITDTQYF	TGTGCCAGCAGCTTGTTAGCGGGAGAGATAACAGATACGCAGTATTTT
TRBV10-3	-	TRBJ1-5	-	CAISNQGPNQPQHF	TGTGCCATCAGTAATCAGGGTCCCAATCAGCCCCAGCATTTT
TRBV25-1	TRBD2	TRBJ2-2	-	CASSDVLATGELFF	TGTGCCAGCAGTGATGTACTAGCGACCGGGGAGCTGTTTTTT
TRBV7-9	-	TRBJ1-6	-	CASSLAGEVSPLHF	TGTGCCAGCAGCTTAGCAGGGGAGGTTTCACCCCTCCACTTT
TRBV7-2	-	TRBJ1-2	-	CASSLQENYGYTF	TGTGCCAGCAGCCTACAGGAAAACTATGGCTACACCTTC
TRBV4-2	-	TRBJ2-1	-	CASSQLEYNEQFF	TGTGCCAGCAGCCAGTTAGAGTACAATGAGCAGTTCTTC
TRBV6-6	TRBD2	TRBJ2-7	-	CASRASGRSYEQYF	TGTGCCAGCAGGGCTAGCGGGAGGTCCTACGAGCAGTACTTC
TRBV7-9	-	TRBJ1-1	-	CASSPFLGGGFQAFF	TGTGCCAGCAGCCCCTTCTTGGGGGGGGGCTTCCAAGCTTTCTTT
TRBV5-4	-	TRBJ2-3	-	CASSLGGGMTDTQYF	TGTGCCAGCAGCTTGGGAGGCGGGATGACAGATACGCAGTATTTT
TRBV6-1	TRBD1	TRBJ1-4	once	CATEDRGRGKLFF	TGTGCCACCGAGGACAGGGGGCGCGGAAAACTGTTTTTT
TRBV21-1	-	TRBJ1-5	-	CASPIGQSNQPQHF	TGTGCCAGCCCAATCGGACAGTCGAATCAGCCCCAGCATTTT
TRBV19	-	TRBJ2-2	few	CASSKYRVEPGELFF	TGTGCCAGTAGTAAATACAGGGTGGAGCCCGGGGAGCTGTTTTTT
TRBV5-1	TRBD2	TRBJ2-1	-	CASSFGLAGEFNEQFF	TGCGCCAGCAGCTTTGGACTAGCGGGAGAGTTTAATGAGCAGTTCTTC
TRBV6-1	TRBD1	TRBJ1-4	-	CASSEAPGGGKLFF	TGTGCCAGCAGTGAAGCGCCAGGGGGTGGAAAACTGTTTTTT
TRBV5-4	TRBD2	TRBJ2-3	-	CASSPQRERGADTQYF	TGTGCCAGCAGCCCCCAGCGGGAGAGGGGGGCCGATACGCAGTATTTT
TRBV7-9	-	TRBJ1-2	-	CASSPGIGGYTF	TGTGCCAGCAGCCCGGGAATTGGTGGCTACACCTTC
TRBV4-2	-	TRBJ2-1	-	CASSQEEGPYNEQFF	TGTGCCAGCAGCCAAGAGGAGGGCCCCTACAATGAGCAGTTCTTC
TRBV18	-	TRBJ2-3	-	CASSLNQGPVADTQYF	TGTGCCAGCTCATTAAACCAGGGTCCTGTTGCAGATACGCAGTATTTT
TRBV28	TRBD1	TRBJ1-1	-	CASRGVPGQPNTEAFF	TGTGCCAGCAGGGGCGTTCCGGGACAGCCGAACACTGAAGCTTTCTTT
TRBV7-7	-	TRBJ2-5	-	CASSLSASRLETQYF	TGTGCTAGCAGCTTAAGCGCTAGCCGGTTGGAGACCCAGTACTTC
TRBV19	TRBD1	TRBJ1-1	-	CASSIGDRKNTEAFF	TGTGCCAGTAGTATAGGGGACAGAAAGAACACTGAAGCTTTCTTT
TRBV5-1	TRBD1	TRBJ1-2	-	CASSMDRGEFYGYTF	TGCGCCAGCAGCATGGACAGGGGAGAGTTCTATGGCTACACCTTC
TRBV25-1	-	TRBJ2-7	-	CASSPAAVLDYEQYF	TGTGCCAGCAGTCCAGCGGCGGTATTGGACTACGAGCAGTACTTC
TRBV30	TRBD1	TRBJ2-2	-	CAWSVARGTGELFF	TGTGCCTGGAGTGTGGCCAGGGGGACCGGGGAGCTGTTTTTT
TRBV28	-	TRBJ1-5	-	CASSHFPDSLSNQPQHF	TGTGCCAGCAGTCATTTTCCCGACAGCCTTAGCAATCAGCCCCAGCATTTT
TRBV7-2	TRBD2	TRBJ2-3	-	CASSWVLAGASDTQYF	TGTGCCAGCAGCTGGGTACTAGCGGGAGCGTCAGATACGCAGTATTTT
TRBV11-2	-	TRBJ2-7	few	CASRSGWTDEQYF	TGTGCCAGCAGGTCGGGATGGACGGACGAGCAGTACTTC